This TCR beta chain was recorded in a study of shared clonotypes between healthy human individuals. Here immunoSEQ multiplex PCR was the method, and the copy in TCRdb shows in-frame clones only, minus some. The sample has about 1.5 million clones, around 97% seen once; the top ten hold roughly 1.1%. With 8 bases clipped from V and 1 base from J, the junction kept 10 bases outside the gene matches. Germline CDR1 reads MNHNS; CDR2 reads SASEGT. The CDR3 is 15 amino acids. The chain links TRBV6-1 to TRBJ2-7; 8 bases line up with TRBD1. Material: naive CD4+ T cells sorted from blood. Sample subset: CD45RA+ positively selected. The TCR was taken from a man aged 25 to 40 in good health. In nucleotides, the CDR3 is TGTGCCAGCGTAACCCCAGGGGGCCGGTCCTACGAGCAGTACTTC. This encodes CASVTPGGRSYEQYF.